This TCR beta chain was sequenced in a study of blood T cell repertoires in COVID-19. Study summary: From the United States, Italy and Spain came samples of acute and convalescent COVID-19. From T cells, B-cell-depleted T cells, or PBMCs came the material, which was cDNA or gDNA.

In the original processing: The authors estimated nucleated cell counts from reference gene primer amplification. Repertoires were generated with immunoSEQ multiplex PCR, while TCRdb's copy carries only in-frame clones and drops some. V, J and clone size were drawn from that table, and D and trimming were deduced from the DNA. The table records over 100,000 clones, 87% of them present only once. V was shortened by 6 bases and J by 4 bases, with 16 bases between the two germline ends. The germline CDR1 and CDR2 sequences are GTSNPN and SVGIG (reference sequence). This CDR3 is 14 amino acids long. This clonotype was sampled from a man aged 50 or older with active COVID-19. This chain joins TRBV30 and TRBJ1-5; D might be TRBD1 (5 bases). Sequencing was done on a sample of peripheral blood. CDR3: CACSSGQLNQPQHF. As DNA, the CDR3 is TGTGCCTGTTCGAGTGGACAATTAAATCAGCCCCAGCATTTT. Full variable domain (rest looked up from reference TRBV30 and TRBJ1-5): SQTIHQWPATLVQPVGSPLSLECTVEGTSNPNLYWYRQAAGRGLQLLFYSVGIGQISSEVPQNLSASRPQDRQFILSSKKLLLSDSGFYLCACSSGQLNQPQHFGDGTRLSIL.